Presented here are 32 T cell receptor beta chains from one specimen sequenced in a study of cytomegalovirus exposure and HLA in healthy donors (dated by TCRdb to the late 2010s). Preparation of the library involved the immunoSEQ multiplex PCR assay. For the multiplex PCR, a mixture combining 60 forward primers for TCR Vbeta segments and 13 reverse primers for TCR Jbeta segments was used. This immuneACCESS table, as held by TCRdb, lists in-frame sequences with V and J called but not all clones. Of the missing ones, under half trace to an unresolved V gene in checked studies; the others have no known cause. For this sample, the table gives approximately 190,000 clones. The ten top clones hold 6.5% of the sample. The sample was PBMCs. The receptors originated from a man younger than 40 in good health and CMV-seronegative.

This chain uses TRBV7-2 with TRBJ2-5; a weak D match, TRBD2 (6 bases). The end of the DNA is better explained by TRBJ2-7, so the J call may be wrong. Germline CDR1 SGHTA, CDR2 FQGNSA. This CDR3 is 13 amino acids long. CDR3 DNA: TGTGCCAGCAGCGCGGGACTGTTTTACGAGCAGTACTTC. Its protein is CASSAGLFYEQYF.

The chain links TRBV7-2 to TRBJ2-1; D unresolved. Per the germline V gene, CDR1 is SGHTA and CDR2 is FQGNSA. Deletions cut 4 bases from V and 5 bases from J, with 12 bases between. This CDR3 has 14 residues. Here the CDR3 reads CASSYPRRNNEQFF. CDR3 bases: TGTGCCAGCAGCTACCCGAGGCGAAACAATGAGCAGTTCTTC.

V usage is TRBV21-1 and J usage is TRBJ2-5; TRBD2, the table's D call, was not compared with the DNA. The DNA end favors TRBJ2-7, so the J call may be wrong. TRBV21-1 constitutes a pseudogene. The CDR3 has 10 residues. This chain's CDR3 is CASSLYEQYF. The CDR3 region has the DNA TGTGCCAGCAGCTTATACGAGCAGTACTTC.

The chain combines TRBV4-1 with TRBJ1-2, with a weak D call TRBD1 (6 bases). V lost 4 bases, J lost 9 bases, and 18 bases lay in between. Germline V gene sequence: CDR1 MGHRA, CDR2 YSYEKL. This CDR3 has 14 residues. The CDR3 region has the DNA TGCGCCAGCAGCCCTATCCGGCAGGGGTATAGCTACACCTTC. Translation: CASSPIRQGYSYTF.

J is TRBJ2-7 and V is TRBV9, with a weak D call TRBD2 (7 bases). With 4 bases removed from V and 3 bases from J, the gap between germline ends came to 14 bases. The CDR3 runs to 14 residues. Germline V gives CDR1 SGDLS, CDR2 YYNGEE. The DNA for the CDR3 is TGTGCCAGCAGCAAGGGGGGGCAGATCTACGAGCAGTACTTC. Encoded protein: CASSKGGQIYEQYF.

The V call is TRBV6-5, the J call TRBJ2-3; tentative D call: TRBD2 (7 bases). CDR3 length: 13 amino acids. Germline values: CDR1 MNHEY, CDR2 SVGAGI. V lost 7 bases to trimming and J lost 4 bases, with 12 bases between them. DNA of the CDR3: TGTGCCAGCACGAGGGGGGGCGCAGATACGCAGTATTTT. As protein: CASTRGGADTQYF.

The rearrangement uses TRBV6-5 and TRBJ2-5; D ambiguous. From germline, CDR1 is MNHEY and CDR2 SVGAGI. There are 15 residues in the CDR3. The V end lost 2 bases, the J end lost 0 bases, and 10 bases lay between the germline ends. The CDR3 DNA sequence: TGTGCCAGCAGTTACGGCCTGACTTACCAAGAGACCCAGTACTTC. Protein: CASSYGLTYQETQYF.

The genes are TRBV11-3 and TRBJ2-3; D may be TRBD1 (5 bases). Trimming pared 5 bases from V and 2 bases from J, leaving 11 bases between. The CDR3 sequence is 14 residues long. Per the germline V gene, CDR1 is SGHNT and CDR2 is YENEEA. Written as DNA, the CDR3 is TGTGCCAGCAGCCCGAGACAGTCCACAGATACGCAGTATTTT. The encoded protein is CASSPRQSTDTQYF.

The rearrangement links TRBV15 to TRBJ2-7; TRBD1 aligns across 9 bases. The CDR3 loop spans 14 amino acids. Germline assignment: CDR1 LNHNV and CDR2 YYDKDF (reference sequence). Unmatched junction bases numbered 5, after V lost 3 bases and J lost 5 bases. The CDR3 DNA is TGTGCCACCAGCAGGGGACAGGGTCTGGACGAGCAGTACTTC. It encodes CATSRGQGLDEQYF.

The chain recombines TRBV7-3 with TRBJ2-1, with TRBD2 identical over 9 bases. Germline V gene data show CDR1 as SGHTA and CDR2 as FQGTGA. V lost 5 bases and J lost 4; bases outside the gene matches: 6. This CDR3 has 15 amino acids. The CDR3 spells CASSPTSGPYNEQFF. The CDR3 nucleotides are TGTGCCAGCAGCCCGACTAGCGGCCCTTACAATGAGCAGTTCTTC.

The chain recombines TRBV10-3 with TRBJ2-3; tentatively, D is TRBD1 (6 bases). V was pared by 4 bases and J by 4 bases, with 12 bases between. Germline-derived CDR1 and CDR2 are ENHRY and SYGVKD. The CDR3 has 14 residues. The CDR3 protein is CAISVRDTADTQYF. CDR3 nucleotides: TGTGCCATCAGTGTCAGGGACACGGCAGATACGCAGTATTTT.

The CDR3: CASSLGQQNEKLFF. CDR3 nucleotide sequence: TGCGCCAGCAGCTTGGGACAGCAGAATGAAAAACTGTTTTTT. The V call is TRBV5-1, the J call TRBJ1-4; TRBD1 is a possible D gene (5 bases). The V and J ends lost 0 bases and 5 bases respectively, with 8 bases between them. Germline loops: CDR1 SGHRS, CDR2 YFSETQ. The CDR3 is 14 amino acids.

The V call is TRBV2, the J call TRBJ1-1, with D maybe TRBD1 (5 bases). Germline CDR1 SNHLY, CDR2 FYNNEI. The CDR3 has 15 residues. Trimming cost V 1 base and J 4 bases, with 13 bases left between them. The CDR3 region is CASSEGAGFITEAFF. The CDR3 DNA sequence: TGTGCCAGCAGTGAAGGGGCAGGGTTTATCACTGAAGCTTTCTTT.

The chain couples TRBV5-1 to TRBJ1-1; 10 bases line up with TRBD1. This CDR3 is built from 17 residues. Germline V gene data show CDR1 as SGHRS and CDR2 as YFSETQ. The V and J ends lost 0 bases and 2 bases, in that order; junction bases with no gene match: 7. CDR3 sequence reads: CASSLGVDRGRNTEAFF. CDR3 DNA sequence: TGCGCCAGCAGCTTGGGGGTCGACAGGGGGCGAAACACTGAAGCTTTCTTT.

This sequence joins TRBV7-2 and TRBJ1-3; TRBD1 matches 10 bases. Germline assignment: CDR1 SGHTA and CDR2 FQGNSA. This CDR3 is built from 15 residues. With 4 bases clipped from V and 4 bases from J, the junction kept 4 bases outside the gene matches. CDR3 nucleotide sequence: TGTGCCAGCAGCTACGGACAGGGGGGAGGAAACACCATATATTTT. Translated, it gives CASSYGQGGGNTIYF.

J is TRBJ1-2 and V is TRBV29-1; TRBD1 matches at 9 bases. Trimming removed 3 bases from V and 3 bases from J; junction bases left unmatched: 5. The CDR3 sequence is 14 residues long. From germline, CDR1 is SQVTM and CDR2 ANQGSEA. The CDR3 nucleotides are TGCAGCGTTGAGTGGGACAGGGTACACTATGGCTACACCTTC. Translated: CSVEWDRVHYGYTF.

V usage is TRBV5-6 and J usage is TRBJ1-2, with 8 positions matching TRBD1. The CDR3 runs to 16 residues. Germline loops: CDR1 SGHDT, CDR2 YYEEEE. Losses at the gene ends were 4 bases for V and 2 bases for J; bases not matched to a gene: 10. This chain's CDR3 is CASSPLQDRANYGYTF. The CDR3 nucleotides read TGTGCCAGCAGCCCATTGCAGGACAGGGCGAACTATGGCTACACCTTC.

The gene calls are TRBV18 and TRBJ2-2; no clear D gene. Germline loops: CDR1 KGHSH, CDR2 LQKENI. V was trimmed by 6 bases and J by 0 bases, leaving 8 bases between them. This CDR3 spans 14 amino acids. CDR3: CASSLRSNTGELFF. The CDR3 DNA is TGTGCCAGCTCCCTAAGATCGAACACCGGGGAGCTGTTTTTT.

J is TRBJ1-2 and V is TRBV19; D unresolved. Germline assignment: CDR1 LNHDA and CDR2 SQIVND (reference sequence). CDR3 size: 17 residues. V was trimmed by 1 base and J by 0 bases, leaving 15 bases between them. The CDR3 loop reads CASSIAARLEANYGYTF. DNA of the CDR3: TGTGCCAGTAGTATAGCCGCAAGACTGGAAGCTAACTATGGCTACACCTTC.

V and J are TRBV5-1 and TRBJ1-3; the D is unclear. The CDR3 covers 15 residues. V was clipped by 0 bases and J by 3 bases, with 10 bases between them. Per the germline V gene, CDR1 is SGHRS and CDR2 is YFSETQ. CDR3: CASSLAAGFGNTIYF. The CDR3 DNA follows: TGCGCCAGCAGCTTGGCCGCTGGCTTTGGAAACACCATATATTTT.

V and J are TRBV5-4 and TRBJ2-7, with 10 positions matching TRBD2. Germline CDR1 reads SGHNT; CDR2 reads YYREEE (reference sequence). The CDR3 is 15 amino acids. With V trimmed by 0 bases and J by 3 bases, 3 bases remained unmatched. The CDR3 bases are TGTGCCAGCAGCTTGGGACTAGCGGGCTACTACGAGCAGTACTTC. It codes for CASSLGLAGYYEQYF.

CDR3 protein: CASRLLVYKNIQYF. In DNA form, the CDR3 reads TGTGCAAGTCGCTTACTAGTGTACAAAAACATTCAGTACTTC. This chain connects TRBV12-2 to TRBJ2-4; the listed D gene, TRBD2, was not tested against the DNA. TRBV12-2 is listed as a pseudogene. The CDR3 covers 14 residues.

The chain is built from TRBV7-8 and TRBJ1-1, with D unclear. Germline assignment: CDR1 SGHVS and CDR2 FQNEAQ. The CDR3 covers 13 residues. Trimming took 1 base from V and 1 from J, leaving 4 bases between them. The CDR3, as DNA: TGTGCCAGCAGCTTAGTTAGGAACACTGAAGCTTTCTTT. It yields the protein CASSLVRNTEAFF.

The gene calls are TRBV11-1 and TRBJ2-7; the D gene is possibly TRBD1 (5 bases). The CDR3 extends over 15 amino acids. Germline CDR1 and CDR2: SGHAT and FQDESV (reference sequence). The germline V and J ends were trimmed by 0 bases and 1 base, with 10 bases remaining between them. The chain's CDR3 is CASSLARDRSYEQYF. In DNA form, the CDR3 reads TGTGCCAGCAGCTTAGCCAGGGATAGATCCTACGAGCAGTACTTC.

The gene calls are TRBV19 and TRBJ2-7; unclear D gene. The CDR3 sequence is 18 residues long. The V end was cut by 5 bases, the J end by 1 base, with 24 bases between. Germline CDR1 reads LNHDA; CDR2 reads SQIVND (reference sequence). CDR3 loop: CASSYRVPTPSESYEQYF. CDR3 coding DNA: TGTGCCAGTAGTTATCGAGTGCCCACTCCATCCGAGTCCTACGAGCAGTACTTC.

The J gene is TRBJ1-6, the V gene TRBV2; D perhaps matches TRBD1 (5 bases). Germline values: CDR1 SNHLY, CDR2 FYNNEI. The CDR3 totals 15 residues. The V end was cut by 3 bases, the J end by 8 bases, with 14 bases between. CDR3 amino acids: CASSEGGFGDSPLHF. In DNA, the CDR3 is TGTGCCAGCAGTGAGGGGGGTTTCGGGGATTCACCCCTCCACTTT.

The chain uses TRBV2 and TRBJ1-1; TRBD1 is a possible D gene (5 bases). Looked up from germline, CDR1 is SNHLY and CDR2 is FYNNEI. V gave up 4 bases and J gave up 4 bases, with 19 bases separating them. The CDR3 covers 16 residues. The CDR3 loop is CASSVGTPTGGTEAFF. In DNA form, the CDR3 reads TGTGCCAGCAGTGTGGGCACACCAACCGGGGGCACTGAAGCTTTCTTT.

CDR3 coding DNA: TGCGCCAGCAGCTCCCAGCGGGACTCCTACGAGCAGTACTTC. Encoded protein: CASSSQRDSYEQYF. The gene calls are TRBV5-1 and TRBJ2-5; 7 positions agree with TRBD2. The DNA matches TRBJ2-7 better at its end, which makes the J call doubtful. The CDR3 runs 14 residues. Germline loops: CDR1 SGHRS, CDR2 YFSETQ.

The chain is built from TRBV4-2 and TRBJ1-5; D gene uncertain. V dropped 0 bases and J dropped 3 bases, with 15 bases sitting between them. The CDR3 runs 17 residues. Looked up from germline, CDR1 is LGHNA and CDR2 is YNFKEQ. The CDR3 reads CASSQEADGLNNQPQHF. The CDR3 DNA follows: TGTGCCAGCAGCCAAGAAGCTGATGGACTGAACAATCAGCCCCAGCATTTT.

This rearrangement joins TRBV19 to TRBJ2-7; 10 bases line up with TRBD1. Germline-derived CDR1 and CDR2 are LNHDA and SQIVND (reference sequence). The V gene end was trimmed by 5 bases and the J gene end by 5 bases; junction bases not matched to a gene: 9. The CDR3 extends over 15 amino acids. CDR3 DNA sequence: TGTGCCAGTAGTCCCGGACAGGGGGTTGTCCACGAGCAGTACTTC. This translates into CASSPGQGVVHEQYF.

The chain recombines TRBV28 with TRBJ2-7; 7 bases are a match to TRBD2. Germline CDR1 is MDHEN and CDR2 is SYDVKM. V dropped 5 bases and J dropped 0; count of bases not matched to a gene: 7. This CDR3 spans 15 amino acids. The CDR3 here is CASSGTSVSSYEQYF. CDR3 DNA sequence: TGTGCCAGCAGTGGAACTAGCGTCAGCTCCTACGAGCAGTACTTC.

This chain uses TRBV9 with TRBJ1-3; 7 bases are a match to TRBD1. In germline, CDR1 is SGDLS, CDR2 YYNGEE. The CDR3 totals 15 residues. Trimming took 7 bases from V and 11 from J; bases not matched to a gene: 18. For the CDR3, the DNA is TGTGCCAGCTCTCTGTCCCCGGACAGGCTCAGGGCCATATATTTT. This gives the protein CASSLSPDRLRAIYF.